This T cell receptor beta chain was captured in a study of T cells in Graves' hyperthyroidism and ophthalmopathy. Looked up from germline, CDR1 is MNHNS and CDR2 is SASEGT. This CDR3 contains 12 residues. With 11 bases removed from V and 1 base from J, the gap between germline ends came to 11 bases. This clonotype appeared many times. The TCR beta CDR3 regions underwent amplification using RNA transcripts as the source. HTBI primers were used for first-round RT-PCR of the TCR CDR3. A single record per CDR3 protein comes from TCRdb applying MiXCR to the multiplex PCR reads. The table shows around 480,000 distinct CDR3 sequences, with approximately 15% occurring only once.

The sample taken for sequencing was blood. This sequence joins TRBV6-1 and TRBJ2-5, with D unresolved. The TCR comes from a woman between 18 and 29 years old with Graves' hyperthyroidism. DNA of the CDR3: TGTGCCCCCCTAGGATCCCAAGAGACCCAGTACTTC. This sequence encodes CAPLGSQETQYF.